This T cell receptor (beta chain) appears in the sequencing data of a study of blood T cell repertoires in COVID-19. Across the study: Samples came from the United States, Italy and Spain, spanning acute and convalescent COVID-19. In each case, the material was cDNA or gDNA derived from T cells, B-cell-depleted T cells, or PBMCs.

Germline values: CDR1 LNHDA, CDR2 SQIVND (reference sequence). V lost 0 bases to trimming and J lost 5 bases, with 13 bases between them. This CDR3 is built from 15 residues. How the authors handled the data: Amplifying reference gene primers gave estimates of nucleated cell counts. Measured with immunoSEQ multiplex PCR; TCRdb has only the in-frame clones, and not every one. The D gene and trimming were derived from the DNA, and the V and J assignments and clone size from that table. The table shows around 140,000 clones, with more than 70% occurring only once. The material sequenced was peripheral blood. This chain joins TRBV19 and TRBJ1-2; D gene unclear. The TCR sequence derives from a human donor in a cohort sampled during active COVID-19. CDR3 coding DNA: TGTGCCAGTAGTATAGATACGGCGGCAGAATATGGCTACACCTTC. As protein: CASSIDTAAEYGYTF. Full variable domain (rest looked up from reference TRBV19 and TRBJ1-2): DGGITQSPKYLFRKEGQNVTLSCEQNLNHDAMYWYRQDPGQGLRLIYYSQIVNDFQKGDIAEGYSVSREKKESFPLTVTSAQKNPTAFYLCASSIDTAAEYGYTFGSGTRLTVV.